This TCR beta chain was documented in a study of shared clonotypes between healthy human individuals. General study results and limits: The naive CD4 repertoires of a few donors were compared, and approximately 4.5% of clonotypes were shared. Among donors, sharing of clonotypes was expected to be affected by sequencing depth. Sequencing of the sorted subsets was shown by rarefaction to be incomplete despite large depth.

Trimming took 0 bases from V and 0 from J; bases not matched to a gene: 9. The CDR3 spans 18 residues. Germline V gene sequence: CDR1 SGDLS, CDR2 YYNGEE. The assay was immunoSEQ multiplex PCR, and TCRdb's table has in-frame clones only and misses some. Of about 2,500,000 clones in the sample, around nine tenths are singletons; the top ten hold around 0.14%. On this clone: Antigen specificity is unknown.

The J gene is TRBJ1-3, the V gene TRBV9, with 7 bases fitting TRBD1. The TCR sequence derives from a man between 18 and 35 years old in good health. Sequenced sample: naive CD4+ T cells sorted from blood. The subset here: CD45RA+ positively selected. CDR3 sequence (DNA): TGTGCCAGCAGCGTAGCTACCGGGACAGCGAGCTCTGGAAACACCATATATTTT. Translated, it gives CASSVATGTASSGNTIYF.